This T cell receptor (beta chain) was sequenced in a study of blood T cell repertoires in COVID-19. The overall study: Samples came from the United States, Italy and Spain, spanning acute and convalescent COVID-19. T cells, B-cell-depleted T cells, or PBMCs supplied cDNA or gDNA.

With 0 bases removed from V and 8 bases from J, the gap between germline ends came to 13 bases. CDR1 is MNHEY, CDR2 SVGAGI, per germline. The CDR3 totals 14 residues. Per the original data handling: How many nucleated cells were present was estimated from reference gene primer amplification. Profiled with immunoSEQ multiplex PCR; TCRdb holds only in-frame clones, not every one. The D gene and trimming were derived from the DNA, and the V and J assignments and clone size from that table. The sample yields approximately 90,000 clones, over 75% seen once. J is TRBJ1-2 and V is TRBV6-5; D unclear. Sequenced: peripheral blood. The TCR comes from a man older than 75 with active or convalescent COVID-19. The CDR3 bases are TGTGCCAGCAGTTACTCTCGCTCTACGGGAGGCTACACCTTC. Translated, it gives CASSYSRSTGGYTF.